The sequence of this TCR beta chain was determined in a study of control samples from healthy donors and cancer patients (dated by TCRdb to between 2020 and 2021). Reading the germline V gene (reference sequence) gives CDR1 GTSNPN and CDR2 SVGIG. The CDR3, from cysteine to phenylalanine, totals 14 residues. Only CDR3 DNA remains: 42 bases, in frame from the first base. V lost 7 bases and J lost 2 bases, and the count of bases not matched to a germline gene is 6. As to this clone: There is no known antigen for this receptor. Per-base quality was not reported, and no clone a single base away is much larger than it.

Library creation used the immunoSEQ multiplex PCR assay. TCRdb holds this immuneACCESS table with in-frame rearrangements only. Some clones are missing; in checked studies, unresolved V genes explain under half, and the rest has no known cause. The sample table shows around 96,000 clones, and over 85% are seen once. The top ten clones comprise over 8% of the sample. The specimen was blood. The TCR sequence derives from a man aged 18 to 29 in good health. The chain links TRBV30 with TRBJ1-3; TRBD1 fits 9 bases in the junction. The DNA is as follows: TGTGCCTTGGGACAGGGACTAACTGGAAACACCATATATTTT. Its product reads: CALGQGLTGNTIYF.